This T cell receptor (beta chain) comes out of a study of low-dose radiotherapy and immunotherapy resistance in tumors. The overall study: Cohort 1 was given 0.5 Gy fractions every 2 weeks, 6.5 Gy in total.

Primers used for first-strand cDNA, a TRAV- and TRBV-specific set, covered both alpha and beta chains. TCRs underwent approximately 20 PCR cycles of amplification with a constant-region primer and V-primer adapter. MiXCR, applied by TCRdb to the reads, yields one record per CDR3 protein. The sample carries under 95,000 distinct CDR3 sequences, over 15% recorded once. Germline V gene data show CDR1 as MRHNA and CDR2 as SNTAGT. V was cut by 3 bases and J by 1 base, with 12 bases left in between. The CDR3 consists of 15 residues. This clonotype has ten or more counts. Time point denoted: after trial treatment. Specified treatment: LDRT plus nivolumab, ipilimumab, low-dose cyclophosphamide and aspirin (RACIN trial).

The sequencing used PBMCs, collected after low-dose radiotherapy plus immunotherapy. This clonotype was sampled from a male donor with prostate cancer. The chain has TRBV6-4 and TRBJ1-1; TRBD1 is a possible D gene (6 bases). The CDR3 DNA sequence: TGTGCCAGCAGTGAGCTGCCAGGGGCGAACACTGAAGCTTTCTTT. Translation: CASSELPGANTEAFF.